These 8 T cell receptor beta chains originate from one sample sequenced in a study of blood T cell repertoires in COVID-19. Some clones are missing from TCRdb's copy, which holds only in-frame ones; the method was immunoSEQ multiplex PCR. Among fewer than 250,000 clones listed, 80% to 90% were seen once. Sequenced sample: PBMCs or T cells enriched from blood (not recorded which). Receptor source: a man aged 25 to 40 in a cohort exposed to, infected with or recovered from COVID-19 (not recorded which).

The chain joins TRBV24-1 to TRBJ1-5, with D uncertain. Per germline, CDR1 KGHDR and CDR2 SFDVKD. The CDR3 is 13 residues long. Between the trimmed V and J ends, which lost 5 bases and 0 bases, there was a span of 4 bases. The chain's CDR3 is CATSGNSNQPQHF. DNA of the CDR3: TGTGCCACCAGTGGTAATAGCAATCAGCCCCAGCATTTT.

V is TRBV3-1 (or the pseudogene TRBV3-2) and J is TRBJ2-7, with 12 positions matching TRBD2. CDR1 is LGHDT, CDR2 YNNKEL, per germline (reference sequence). The CDR3 spans 16 residues. V shed 3 bases, J shed 1 base, and the junction held 4 bases outside the gene matches. The CDR3 reads CASSHRLAGVSYEQYF. The CDR3 DNA is TGTGCCAGCAGCCATAGACTAGCGGGAGTTTCCTACGAGCAGTACTTC.

CDR3 sequence: CASSLQGKNTGELFF. The DNA of the CDR3 is TGCGCCAGCAGCTTACAGGGGAAAAACACCGGGGAGCTGTTTTTT. The chain is built from TRBV5-1 and TRBJ2-2; 7 bases match TRBD1. The trim removed 2 bases at V and 2 bases at J, leaving 3 bases unmatched. In germline, CDR1 is SGHRS, CDR2 YFSETQ. This CDR3 region has 15 residues.

The rearrangement links TRBV5-1 to TRBJ1-1; D is ambiguous. Germline-derived CDR1 and CDR2 are SGHRS and YFSETQ. V lost 5 bases and J 0 bases, leaving 14 bases between the germline ends. The CDR3 runs to 15 residues. The CDR3 is CASRLLSGLNTEAFF. The CDR3 nucleotides are TGCGCCAGCAGGCTGTTGAGTGGTCTGAACACTGAAGCTTTCTTT.

V and J are TRBV27 and TRBJ1-6; 9 nucleotides agree with TRBD1. This CDR3 contains 16 residues. With 3 bases clipped from V and 1 base from J, the junction kept 1 base outside the gene matches. CDR1 MNHEY and CDR2 SMNVEV come from the germline V gene (reference sequence). CDR3 nucleotides: TGTGCCAGCAGTTTCGACAGGGGGTCCTATAATTCACCCCTCCACTTT. Translated: CASSFDRGSYNSPLHF.

Only one count was recorded for this clone. The chain joins TRBV5-1 to TRBJ2-6; D possibly corresponds to TRBD1 (6 bases). The CDR3 is 19 amino acids. Trimming removed 0 bases at V and 1 base at J, with 17 bases between. The germline V gene has CDR1 SGHRS and CDR2 YFSETQ. The CDR3 is CASSLVKTGAGSGANVLTF. The CDR3 nucleotides read TGCGCCAGCAGCTTGGTTAAGACAGGTGCCGGGTCTGGGGCCAACGTCCTGACTTTC.

The chain combines TRBV15 with TRBJ2-6; 7 nucleotides line up with TRBD1. Germline trimming cut 3 bases from V and 0 bases from J; bases unmatched to any gene: 8. CDR1 and CDR2 from the germline V gene are LNHNV and YYDKDF (reference sequence). The CDR3 is made up of 18 amino acids. CDR3 amino acids: CATSRDRHPSSGANVLTF. The CDR3 DNA reads TGTGCCACCAGCAGGGACAGGCACCCTTCCTCTGGGGCCAACGTCCTGACTTTC.

The chain links TRBV7-8 to TRBJ2-3; tentative D call: TRBD1 (5 bases). The CDR3 is made up of 15 amino acids. Looked up from germline, CDR1 is SGHVS and CDR2 is FQNEAQ. V was trimmed by 5 bases and J by 0 bases, leaving 12 bases between them. CDR3 sequence: CASSHRPASTDTQYF. The CDR3 nucleotides are TGTGCCAGCAGCCACAGGCCGGCTAGCACAGATACGCAGTATTTT.